This T cell receptor beta chain is drawn from a study of T cells in Graves' hyperthyroidism and ophthalmopathy. General study points: Blood samples included most of the expanded thyroid clonotypes exceeding 0.001.

Amplified TCR beta CDR3 regions derived from RNA transcripts. With the HTBI primer set, the TCR CDR3 went through a first round of RT-PCR. TCRdb recomputed calls from the multiplex PCR reads with MiXCR, one row per CDR3 protein. The data hold 250,000 to 350,000 distinct CDR3 sequences, with over 15% observed a single time. V was clipped by 0 bases and J by 5 bases, with 14 bases between them. Germline V gives CDR1 SGHRS, CDR2 YFSETQ. CDR3 size: 15 residues. Many counts were recorded for this clonotype. No antigen is known for it. The chain links TRBV5-1 to TRBJ1-1, with D perhaps matching TRBD1 (6 bases). The material sequenced was blood. The TCR was taken from a woman aged 55-69 years with Graves' ophthalmopathy. The CDR3 loop is CASSLEGVLGTEAFF. The CDR3 DNA follows: TGCGCCAGCAGCTTGGAGGGGGTCTTGGGGACTGAAGCTTTCTTT.